This T cell receptor beta chain was observed in a study of OX40 agonist ivuxolimab in advanced cancers. On the study more broadly: Partial responses occurred in three patients (one hepatocellular carcinoma, two cutaneous melanoma). Overall study results and limits: Among the lowest levels of clonal expansion were found in partial responders at 0.1-3.0 mg/kg.

Note on this clone: Its antigen is as yet unknown.

V was pared by 1 base and J by 5 bases, with 14 bases between. CDR1 and CDR2 (germline): SGHTA, FQGNSA. This CDR3 has 15 amino acids. Data came from immunoSEQ multiplex PCR; TCRdb stores just in-frame clones and leaves some out. The sample includes over 80,000 clones, 80% to 90% seen only once; the top ten take 0.82%. The specimen was CD4+ or CD8+ T cells sorted from blood, collected in a trial of the OX40 agonist ivuxolimab. The chain is built from TRBV7-2 and TRBJ1-1, with a possible D match to TRBD1 (5 bases). The TCR originated in an adult with an advanced solid tumor such as melanoma, head and neck, liver or kidney cancer. The CDR3 coding sequence is TGTGCCAGCAGCTTAGAGAGGGCAGGGCGGACTGAAGCTTTCTTT. Its protein product is CASSLERAGRTEAFF. Drawing the rest from reference TRBV7-2 and TRBJ1-1, the complete variable domain is GAGVSQSPSNKVTEKGKDVELRCDPISGHTALYWYRQSLGQGLEFLIYFQGNSAPDKSGLPSDRFSAERTGGSVSTLTIQRTQQEDSAVYLCASSLERAGRTEAFFGQGTRLTVV.